These 22 T cell receptor beta chains came from one sample sequenced in a study of T cells in Graves' hyperthyroidism and ophthalmopathy. Template material for amplifying TCR beta CDR3 regions consisted of RNA transcripts. When the TCR CDR3 underwent first-round RT-PCR, the HTBI primer set was used. TCRdb re-called the multiplex PCR reads with MiXCR, one entry per CDR3 protein. The table includes fewer than 400,000 distinct CDR3 sequences, roughly 17% detected once. Source material: blood. These TCRs come from a man aged 30 to 39 with Graves' hyperthyroidism.

This clonotype was seen a handful of times. This chain links TRBV18 with TRBJ1-1; D remains unclear. The V end lost 2 bases, the J end lost 5 bases, and 15 bases lay between the germline ends. Germline V gene sequence: CDR1 KGHSH, CDR2 LQKENI. The CDR3 is 15 residues long. CDR3 sequence (DNA): TGTGCCAGCTCACCAGAAGCCAGGTTGAGGACTGAAGCTTTCTTT. Translation: CASSPEARLRTEAFF.

A few counts support this clonotype. This chain joins TRBV18 and TRBJ2-5; possibly TRBD1 or TRBD2 for D (5 bases each). This CDR3 spans 15 amino acids. CDR1 is KGHSH and CDR2 is LQKENI in the germline V gene. Trimming removed 2 bases from V and 0 bases from J, with 10 bases in between. The DNA of the CDR3 is TGTGCCAGCTCACCAGGGGGTTGGTACCAAGAGACCCAGTACTTC. Its protein product is CASSPGGWYQETQYF.

V and J are TRBV20-1 and TRBJ2-7, with 7 bases lining up with TRBD2. CDR3 length equals 15 residues. V lost 6 bases, J lost 0 bases, and 11 bases stayed unmatched. CDR1 and CDR2 from the germline V gene are DFQATT and SNEGSKA (reference sequence). CDR3 loop: CSANPGASGSYEQYF. The CDR3 nucleotides read TGCAGTGCCAACCCTGGGGCTAGCGGCTCCTACGAGCAGTACTTC.

The J gene is TRBJ2-1, the V gene TRBV6-2 or TRBV6-3, with no clear D. Trimming shortened V by 1 base and J by 6 bases, and 10 bases separated the two germline ends. The CDR3 has 14 residues. Germline V CDR1 and CDR2: MNHEY, SVGEGT. CDR3 bases: TGTGCCAGCAGTTACTTGGCTGGGCCCAATGAGCAGTTCTTC. Its protein product is CASSYLAGPNEQFF.

This clonotype was recorded a few times. The V gene is TRBV24-1, the J gene TRBJ2-1, with D possibly matching TRBD2 (6 bases). The length of the CDR3 is 13 residues. V was trimmed by 5 bases and J by 8 bases, leaving 12 bases between them. Germline-derived CDR1 and CDR2 are KGHDR and SFDVKD. This CDR3 reads CATSAGGRDEQFF. Here the CDR3 DNA reads TGTGCCACCAGTGCTGGAGGGCGGGATGAGCAGTTCTTC.

This clonotype was detected a few times. V is TRBV5-1 and J is TRBJ2-5, with 8 bases that match TRBD1. This CDR3 comprises 15 residues. V trimming: 5 bases; J trimming: 1 base; junction bases outside the gene matches: 7. Germline CDR1 reads SGHRS; CDR2 reads YFSETQ. CDR3 DNA: TGCGCCAGCAGTTTTGGACAGGGTCCCCAAGAGACCCAGTACTTC. Its protein is CASSFGQGPQETQYF.

This clonotype appeared a few times. The chain joins TRBV12-3 or TRBV12-4 to TRBJ2-7, with D possibly being TRBD1 or TRBD2 (5 bases each). Trimming took off 0 bases at V and 2 bases at J, with 29 bases between the two ends. The CDR3 covers 21 residues. Here the CDR3 DNA reads TGTGCCAGCAGTTTAGCGGGGGTTTTCAAAAGATCCCGACATTTGGCCTACGAGCAGTACTTC. It encodes CASSLAGVFKRSRHLAYEQYF.

For this clonotype: A much larger clone lies one base from this, so it may be a read error. The V and J genes are TRBV12-3 or TRBV12-4 and TRBJ2-5; 10 nucleotides align to TRBD2. V lost 7 bases to trimming and J lost 4 bases; unmatched junction nucleotides: 9. The CDR3 runs to 15 residues. The CDR3 nucleotides are TGTGCCAGCACCTTAGGACTAGCGGCCGGAGAGACCCAGTACTTC. It codes for CASTLGLAAGETQYF.

The rearrangement links TRBV7-3 to TRBJ1-1; D gene unclear. Per the germline V gene, CDR1 is SGHTA and CDR2 is FQGTGA. V was clipped by 3 bases and J by 1 base, with 9 bases between them. This CDR3 has 14 amino acids. The CDR3 region has the DNA TGTGCCAGCAGCTTTGGGCCCCAGAACACTGAAGCTTTCTTT. This encodes CASSFGPQNTEAFF.

Many counts were recorded for this clonotype. The chain combines TRBV6-1 with TRBJ2-7, with 9 bases identical to TRBD1. CDR3 length: 16 amino acids. Trimming at V came to 5 bases and at J to 2 bases, leaving 10 bases not matched to a gene. Germline V gene sequence: CDR1 MNHNS, CDR2 SASEGT. CDR3 loop: CASSSAVGTGTYEQYF. As DNA, the CDR3 is TGTGCCAGCAGTTCCGCAGTCGGGACAGGGACCTACGAGCAGTACTTC.

This clonotype was observed at least ten times. The genes are TRBV6-1 and TRBJ1-3, with TRBD1 as a possible D gene (6 bases). Germline V CDR1 and CDR2: MNHNS, SASEGT. V gave up 7 bases and J gave up 0 bases, with 16 bases separating them. The CDR3 has 16 amino acids. The CDR3, as DNA: TGTGCCAGCAAATCGACAGGACTAATCTCTGGAAACACCATATATTTT. Its protein product is CASKSTGLISGNTIYF.

This clonotype was seen many times. V gene TRBV12-3 or TRBV12-4 combines with J gene TRBJ1-2; no reliable D call. This CDR3 region has 14 residues. V was shortened by 3 bases and J by 1 base, with 9 bases between the two germline ends. The CDR3 DNA reads as TGTGCCAGCAGTTTGGCAGGTCTTAACTATGGCTACACCTTC. Protein sequence: CASSLAGLNYGYTF.

The gene calls are TRBV29-1 and TRBJ2-3, with D possibly called TRBD1 or TRBD2 (5 bases each). Looked up from germline, CDR1 is SQVTM and CDR2 is ANQGSEA. V was clipped by 5 bases and J by 1 base, with 16 bases between them. This CDR3 contains 15 residues. In DNA, the CDR3 is TGCAGCGTTCGTACTGGGACCAGCGGCACAGATACGCAGTATTTT. As protein: CSVRTGTSGTDTQYF.

The chain uses TRBV7-9 and TRBJ2-5, with TRBD1 matching 8 bases. The junction had 4 bases not matched to a gene; V was cut back by 5 bases and J by 5 bases. Germline V CDR1 and CDR2: SEHNR, FQNEAQ (reference sequence). The CDR3 length is 13 residues. The CDR3 coding sequence is TGTGCCAGCAGCAGACAGGGGTGGGAGACCCAGTACTTC. This gives the protein CASSRQGWETQYF.

This clonotype was counted at least ten times. J is TRBJ1-4 and V is TRBV11-2; 7 bases line up with TRBD1. V shed 5 bases, J shed 8 bases, and the junction held 5 bases outside the gene matches. CDR1 is SGHAT, CDR2 FQNNGV, per germline. The CDR3 runs to 13 residues. DNA for the CDR3: TGTGCCAGCAGCGAAACAGGGGTCGAAAAACTGTTTTTT. Translated: CASSETGVEKLFF.

In its sample, this clonotype was seen many times. This rearrangement joins TRBV2 to TRBJ2-3, with TRBD2 as a possible D gene (5 bases). Trimming took off 5 bases at V and 6 bases at J, with 9 bases between the two ends. Germline CDR1 reads SNHLY; CDR2 reads FYNNEI. The CDR3 length is 12 residues. In DNA, the CDR3 is TGTGCCAGCAGTCTACTAGGTGATACGCAGTATTTT. Translated, it gives CASSLLGDTQYF. The full variable domain, rest sourced from reference TRBV2 and TRBJ2-3, is EPEVTQTPSHQVTQMGQEVILRCVPISNHLYFYWYRQILGQKVEFLVSFYNNEISEKSEIFDDQFSVERPDGSNFTLKIRSTKLEDSAMYFCASSLLGDTQYFGPGTRLTVL.

The chain recombines TRBV28 with TRBJ2-7; 8 positions agree with TRBD2. V shed 10 bases, J shed 0 bases, and the junction held 14 bases outside the gene matches. Per the germline V gene, CDR1 is MDHEN and CDR2 is SYDVKM. The CDR3 is made up of 16 amino acids. DNA for the CDR3: TGTGCCATAACCCCCTACGGGAGGGGGGGCTCCTACGAGCAGTACTTC. This codes for CAITPYGRGGSYEQYF.

This clonotype was counted a few times. The chain couples TRBV10-3 to TRBJ2-1; tentatively, D is TRBD2 (6 bases). This CDR3 has 16 residues. V shed 5 bases and J shed 2 bases, with 16 bases lying between them. Germline CDR1 is ENHRY and CDR2 is SYGVKD. The CDR3 nucleotides are TGTGCCATCAGTTTGAGGTCGGGGGAGACCTACAATGAGCAGTTCTTC. Encoded protein: CAISLRSGETYNEQFF.

As for this clonotype: It may be a read error: a sequence one base away is much more abundant. The V call is TRBV2, the J call TRBJ2-5; D unresolved. Looked up from germline, CDR1 is SNHLY and CDR2 is FYNNEI. V lost 4 bases and J 5 bases, leaving 11 bases between the germline ends. This CDR3 spans 13 amino acids. The CDR3 sequence: CASSAEFGETQYF. The CDR3, as DNA: TGTGCCAGCAGTGCTGAGTTCGGGGAGACCCAGTACTTC.

This clonotype was detected a few times. The chain has TRBV29-1 and TRBJ2-5; TRBD2 is a possible D gene (6 bases). The V gene lost 2 bases and the J gene lost 1 base, with 8 bases spanning the gap. CDR3 length: 13 residues. The V gene's germline CDR1 is SQVTM and CDR2 ANQGSEA. CDR3 sequence: CSVEMGLQETQYF. The CDR3 DNA follows: TGCAGCGTTGAAATGGGACTCCAAGAGACCCAGTACTTC.

The rearrangement links TRBV25-1 to TRBJ1-1; 11 bases map to TRBD1. V dropped 1 base and J dropped 7; count of bases not matched to a gene: 5. The germline gives CDR1 MGHDK, CDR2 SYGVNS. The CDR3 is made up of 15 amino acids. The DNA for the CDR3 is TGTGCCAGCAGTGAATTAGGACAGGGGGCTAATGAAGCTTTCTTT. The encoded protein is CASSELGQGANEAFF.

This clonotype has more than one count but fewer than ten. The J gene is TRBJ2-4, the V gene TRBV6-1; 11 nucleotides agree with TRBD2. Germline-derived CDR1 and CDR2 are MNHNS and SASEGT. There are 16 residues in the CDR3. Trimming took 7 bases from V and 3 from J; bases not matched to a gene: 8. The DNA of the CDR3 is TGTGCCAGCATTACTTGGACTAGCGGGCTCAAAAACATTCAGTACTTC. Protein sequence: CASITWTSGLKNIQYF.